This TCR beta chain was retrieved from a study of Ad26.COV2.S vaccination and SARS-CoV-2 variants. Study-wide context: Donor was in the COV1001 Ad26.COV2.S trial arm. Study-wide results and limits: TCR breadth and depth analyses may have underestimated total T cell responses.

The treatment was: approximately 18 received Ad26.COV2.S at low or high dose, single or two shots; about 5 received placebo; per-sample allocation not given. Sampling was done on day 63 after the first vaccine or placebo injection. An Ad26 vector carrying the Wuhan-strain SARS-CoV-2 spike served as the vaccine. On this clone: Its matching antigen is unknown.

Germline CDR1 is LGHDT and CDR2 is YNNKEL (reference sequence). Trimming removed 0 bases from V and 5 bases from J, with 13 bases in between. This CDR3 has 15 amino acids. Measured with immunoSEQ multiplex PCR; TCRdb has only the in-frame clones, and not every one. The sample shows fewer than 900,000 clones, 80% to 90% of them seen only once. The TCR was taken from a person aged 18-65 years who received the Ad26.COV2.S COVID-19 vaccine or a placebo. This chain connects TRBV3-1 (or the pseudogene TRBV3-2) to TRBJ2-5; D gene uncertain. Material: peripheral blood, obtained in a trial of Ad26.COV2.S vaccine versus placebo. CDR3 in amino acids: CASSQDVNSMETQYF. The CDR3 DNA reads as TGTGCCAGCAGCCAAGATGTCAATAGTATGGAGACCCAGTACTTC.